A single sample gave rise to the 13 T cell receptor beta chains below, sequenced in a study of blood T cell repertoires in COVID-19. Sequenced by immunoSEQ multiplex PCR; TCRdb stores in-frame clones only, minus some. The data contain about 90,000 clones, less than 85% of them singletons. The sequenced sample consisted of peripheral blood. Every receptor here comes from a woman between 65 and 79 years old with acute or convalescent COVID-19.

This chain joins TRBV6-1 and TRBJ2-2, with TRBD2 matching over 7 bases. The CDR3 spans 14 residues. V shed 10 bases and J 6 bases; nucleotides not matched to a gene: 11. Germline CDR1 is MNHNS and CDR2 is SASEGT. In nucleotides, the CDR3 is TGTGCCACTTCACGACCGGGACTATCCGGGGAGCTGTTTTTT. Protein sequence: CATSRPGLSGELFF.

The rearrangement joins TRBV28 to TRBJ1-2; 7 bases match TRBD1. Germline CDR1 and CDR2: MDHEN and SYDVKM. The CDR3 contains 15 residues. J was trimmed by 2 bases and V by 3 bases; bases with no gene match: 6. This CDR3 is CASSFLDRKNYGYTF. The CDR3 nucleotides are TGTGCCAGCAGTTTTCTGGACAGGAAAAACTATGGCTACACCTTC.

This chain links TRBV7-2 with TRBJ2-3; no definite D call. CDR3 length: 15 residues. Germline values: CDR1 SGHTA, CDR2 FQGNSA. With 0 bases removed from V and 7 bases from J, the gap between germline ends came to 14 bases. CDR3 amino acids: CASSLATGPTNTQYF. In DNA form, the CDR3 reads TGTGCCAGCAGCTTAGCAACTGGGCCGACCAATACGCAGTATTTT.

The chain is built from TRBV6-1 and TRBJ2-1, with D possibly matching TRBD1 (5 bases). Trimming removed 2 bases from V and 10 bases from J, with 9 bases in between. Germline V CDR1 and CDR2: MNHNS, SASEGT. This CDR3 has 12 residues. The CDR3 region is CASSESWTEQFF. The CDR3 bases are TGTGCCAGCAGTGAATCTTGGACAGAGCAGTTCTTC.

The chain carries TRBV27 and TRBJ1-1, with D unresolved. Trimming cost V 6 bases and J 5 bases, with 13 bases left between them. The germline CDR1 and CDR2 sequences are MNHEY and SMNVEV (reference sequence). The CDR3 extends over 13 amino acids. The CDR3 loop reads CASSTTGRTEAFF. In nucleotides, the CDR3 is TGTGCCAGCAGCACCACGGGGAGGACTGAAGCTTTCTTT.

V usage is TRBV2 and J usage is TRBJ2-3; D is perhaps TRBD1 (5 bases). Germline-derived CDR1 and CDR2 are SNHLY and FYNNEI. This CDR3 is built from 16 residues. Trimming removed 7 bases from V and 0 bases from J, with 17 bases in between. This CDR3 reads CASTRQQGMSTDTQYF. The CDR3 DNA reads TGTGCCAGCACTAGACAGCAAGGTATGAGCACAGATACGCAGTATTTT.

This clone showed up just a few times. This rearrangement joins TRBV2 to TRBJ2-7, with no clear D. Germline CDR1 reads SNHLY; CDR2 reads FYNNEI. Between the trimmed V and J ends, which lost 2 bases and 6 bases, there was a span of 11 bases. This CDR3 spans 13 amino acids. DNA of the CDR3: TGTGCCAGCAGTGAACCTTTCGGTATCGAGCAGTACTTC. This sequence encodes CASSEPFGIEQYF. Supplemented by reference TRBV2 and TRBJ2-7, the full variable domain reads EPEVTQTPSHQVTQMGQEVILRCVPISNHLYFYWYRQILGQKVEFLVSFYNNEISEKSEIFDDQFSVERPDGSNFTLKIRSTKLEDSAMYFCASSEPFGIEQYFGPGTRLTVT.

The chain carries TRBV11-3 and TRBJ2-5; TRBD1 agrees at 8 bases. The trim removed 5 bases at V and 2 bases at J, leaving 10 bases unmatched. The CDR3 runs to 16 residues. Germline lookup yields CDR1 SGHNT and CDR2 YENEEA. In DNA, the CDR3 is TGTGCCAGCAGCCAGGGGGCCGGGGTTACTCAAGAGACCCAGTACTTC. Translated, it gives CASSQGAGVTQETQYF.

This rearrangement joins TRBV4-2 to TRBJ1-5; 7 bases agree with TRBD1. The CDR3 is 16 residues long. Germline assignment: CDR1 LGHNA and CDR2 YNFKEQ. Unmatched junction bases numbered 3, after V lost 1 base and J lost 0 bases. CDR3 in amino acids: CASSQVQGVSNQPQHF. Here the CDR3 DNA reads TGTGCCAGCAGCCAAGTTCAGGGGGTTAGCAATCAGCCCCAGCATTTT.

CDR3 loop: CASSQRGGIGTDTQYF. The CDR3 DNA follows: TGCGCCAGCAGCCAAAGAGGGGGCATTGGCACAGATACGCAGTATTTT. The gene calls are TRBV4-1 and TRBJ2-3; 7 nucleotides align to TRBD1. The length of the CDR3 is 16 residues. With V trimmed by 2 bases and J by 1 base, 6 bases remained unmatched. The germline V gene encodes CDR1 MGHRA and CDR2 YSYEKL.

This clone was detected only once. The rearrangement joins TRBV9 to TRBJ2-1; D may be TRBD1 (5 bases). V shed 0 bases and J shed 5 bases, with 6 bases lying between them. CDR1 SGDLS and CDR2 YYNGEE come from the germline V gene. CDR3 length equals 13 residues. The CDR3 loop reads CASSVGQNNEQFF. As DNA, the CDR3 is TGTGCCAGCAGCGTAGGACAGAACAATGAGCAGTTCTTC. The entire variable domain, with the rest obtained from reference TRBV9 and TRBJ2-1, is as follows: DSGVTQTPKHLITATGQRVTLRCSPRSGDLSVYWYQQSLDQGLQFLIQYYNGEERAKGNILERFSAQQFPDLHSELNLSSLELGDSALYFCASSVGQNNEQFFGPGTRLTVL.

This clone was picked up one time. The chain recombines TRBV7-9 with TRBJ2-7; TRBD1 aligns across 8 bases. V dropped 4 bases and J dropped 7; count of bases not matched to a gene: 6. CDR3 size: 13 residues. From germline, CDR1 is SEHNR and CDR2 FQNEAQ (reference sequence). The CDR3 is CASSWTGTGEQYF. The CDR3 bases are TGTGCCAGCAGCTGGACAGGGACGGGGGAGCAGTACTTC.

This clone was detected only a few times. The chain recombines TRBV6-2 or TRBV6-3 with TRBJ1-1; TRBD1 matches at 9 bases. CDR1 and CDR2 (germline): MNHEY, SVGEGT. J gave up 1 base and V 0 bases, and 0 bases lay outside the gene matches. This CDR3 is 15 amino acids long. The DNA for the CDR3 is TGTGCCAGCAGTTACTCGGACAGGGGGAACACTGAAGCTTTCTTT. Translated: CASSYSDRGNTEAFF.